Each of the 29 T cell receptor beta chains below was sequenced from the same sample in a study of early T cells in non-severe SARS-CoV-2 infection. Each CDR3 protein is one row after TCRdb ran MiXCR on the 5' RACE reads. Among about 48,000 distinct CDR3 sequences listed, approximately 7.6% were seen once. The sample consisted of whole blood. Every receptor here comes from an adult who was a healthcare worker with PCR-confirmed SARS-CoV-2 infection or an uninfected control (not recorded which).

This clonotype was picked up a small number of times. The chain couples TRBV5-1 to TRBJ2-2, with 7 bases that match TRBD1. The germline V gene encodes CDR1 SGHRS and CDR2 YFSETQ. The CDR3 runs 15 residues. The ends lost 4 bases at V and 4 bases at J; junction bases unmatched: 7. CDR3: CASSMTGTPTGELFF. CDR3 coding DNA: TGCGCCAGCAGCATGACAGGGACCCCCACCGGGGAGCTGTTTTTT. Drawing the rest from reference TRBV5-1 and TRBJ2-2, the complete variable domain is KAGVTQTPRYLIKTRGQQVTLSCSPISGHRSVSWYQQTPGQGLQFLFEYFSETQRNKGNFPGRFSGRQFSNSRSEMNVSTLELGDSALYLCASSMTGTPTGELFFGEGSRLTVL.

This clonotype was detected ten times or more. V and J are TRBV20-1 and TRBJ1-3; no clear D. The CDR3 runs to 16 residues. Per the germline V gene, CDR1 is DFQATT and CDR2 is SNEGSKA (reference sequence). Between the trimmed V and J ends, which lost 2 bases and 0 bases, there was a span of 14 bases. The chain's CDR3 is CSARFTDSSSGNTIYF. For the CDR3, the DNA is TGCAGTGCTAGATTCACCGACTCATCCTCTGGAAACACCATATATTTT.

The table lists this clonotype with many counts. J is TRBJ1-1 and V is TRBV2, with D possibly being TRBD1 (6 bases). Between the trimmed V and J ends, which lost 5 bases and 3 bases, there was a span of 13 bases. The germline CDR1 and CDR2 sequences are SNHLY and FYNNEI. CDR3 length: 14 residues. The CDR3 DNA reads as TGTGCCAGCAGTCGCCTATCAGGGGACACTGAAGCTTTCTTT. Protein: CASSRLSGDTEAFF.

This clonotype was recorded at least ten times. The rearrangement uses TRBV27 and TRBJ1-6; D not resolved. Per the germline V gene, CDR1 is MNHEY and CDR2 is SMNVEV (reference sequence). V was shortened by 6 bases and J by 8 bases, with 14 bases between the two germline ends. The CDR3 has 14 amino acids. CDR3 DNA: TGTGCCAGCAGCGATGTTGGACGGGATTCACCCCTCCACTTT. It yields the protein CASSDVGRDSPLHF.

At least ten counts were recorded for this clonotype. The chain has TRBV5-8 and TRBJ2-7; the D gene is possibly TRBD1 (5 bases). The germline V gene has CDR1 SGHTS and CDR2 YDEGEE. V was cut by 5 bases and J by 0 bases, with 9 bases left in between. The CDR3 loop spans 13 amino acids. CDR3 sequence reads: CASSFDSSYEQYF. As DNA, the CDR3 is TGTGCCAGCAGTTTTGACAGCTCCTACGAGCAGTACTTC.

This clonotype occurred a few times. This chain connects TRBV18 to TRBJ2-7; D tentatively fits TRBD1 or TRBD2 (5 bases each). CDR3 length equals 13 residues. V gave up 6 bases and J gave up 3 bases, with 12 bases separating them. CDR1 is KGHSH and CDR2 is LQKENI in the germline V gene. The CDR3 loop is CASSTGGGYEQYF. CDR3 DNA sequence: TGTGCCAGCTCCACGGGTGGGGGCTACGAGCAGTACTTC. Looking up the rest from reference TRBV18 and TRBJ2-7 gives the full variable domain: NAGVMQNPRHLVRRRGQEARLRCSPMKGHSHVYWYRQLPEEGLKFMVYLQKENIIDESGMPKERFSAEFPKEGPSILRIQQVVRGDSAAYFCASSTGGGYEQYFGPGTRLTVT.

There are many counts of this clonotype. The genes are TRBV6-6 and TRBJ1-1; D gene uncertain. CDR1 MNHNY and CDR2 SVGAGI come from the germline V gene (reference sequence). The V gene lost 8 bases and the J gene lost 1 base, with 5 bases spanning the gap. The CDR3 spans 11 residues. CDR3 bases: TGTGCCAGCTCGGGGAACACTGAAGCTTTCTTT. It is translated as CASSGNTEAFF.

This clonotype was recorded at least ten times. The chain has TRBV29-1 and TRBJ2-4; D is ambiguous. Trimming took 4 bases from V and 0 from J, leaving 10 bases between them. There are 14 residues in the CDR3. Germline V gene sequence: CDR1 SQVTM, CDR2 ANQGSEA. The CDR3: CSVVGKLAKNIQYF. DNA of the CDR3: TGCAGCGTTGTTGGCAAACTAGCCAAAAACATTCAGTACTTC.

This clonotype was seen ten or more times. Sequence at one end of the junction differs from germline and may be a read error. The chain joins TRBV9 to TRBJ1-6, with TRBD1 identical over 7 bases. The length of the CDR3 is 16 residues. Per germline, CDR1 SGDLS and CDR2 YYNGEE. CDR3 nucleotide sequence: TGTGCCAGCAGCGTAGGATCGGGCAGGGGGAATTCACCCCTCCATTTT. Translating gives CASSVGSGRGNSPLHF. The variable domain in full, completed from reference TRBV9 and TRBJ1-6, reads DSGVTQTPKHLITATGQRVTLRCSPRSGDLSVYWYQQSLDQGLQFLIQYYNGEERAKGNILERFSAQQFPDLHSELNLSSLELGDSALYFCASSVGSGRGNSPLHFGNGTRLTVT.

This clonotype has at least ten counts. The CDR3, as DNA: TGTGCCAGCAATAACCCGACGGGCGAAAAACTGTTTTTT. Amino acids: CASNNPTGEKLFF. V and J are TRBV6-6 and TRBJ1-4; D is undetermined. Trimming removed 7 bases at V and 8 bases at J, with 14 bases between. This CDR3 is 13 amino acids long. CDR1 is MNHNY, CDR2 SVGAGI, per germline (reference sequence).

The chain employs TRBV20-1 and TRBJ1-1; D is ambiguous. In germline, CDR1 is DFQATT, CDR2 SNEGSKA (reference sequence). The CDR3 is made up of 11 amino acids. Trimming left V 3 bases short and J 1 base short, with 3 bases between. The CDR3: CSASPNTEAFF. The CDR3 bases are TGCAGTGCTAGCCCGAACACTGAAGCTTTCTTT.

This clonotype has only a few counts. The CDR3 bases are TGTGCCAGCTCACCTGGGGGTTCCGAGCAGTACTTC. This codes for CASSPGGSEQYF. V usage is TRBV18 and J usage is TRBJ2-7, with D perhaps TRBD1 or TRBD2 (5 bases each). Germline V gives CDR1 KGHSH, CDR2 LQKENI. Trimming stripped 3 bases from V and 6 bases from J, with 9 bases between. This CDR3 is built from 12 residues.

Comment on this clonotype: This may be a read error: a much more frequent sequence differs by one nucleotide. The chain couples TRBV11-2 to TRBJ1-6; the D is unclear. V lost 5 bases and J lost 1, with 9 bases in between. Per the germline V gene, CDR1 is SGHAT and CDR2 is FQNNGV. This CDR3 contains 15 residues. CDR3 protein: CASSPEESYNSPLHF. CDR3 bases: TGTGCCAGCAGCCCAGAGGAATCCTATAATTCACCCCTCCACTTT.

This chain links TRBV20-1 with TRBJ2-1; maybe TRBD2 (6 bases). The V end lost 6 bases, the J end lost 8 bases, and 14 bases lay between the germline ends. This CDR3 has 12 residues. Germline V gene lookup returns CDR1 DFQATT and CDR2 SNEGSKA (reference sequence). The CDR3 bases are TGCAGTGCGCTAACAGGAGGGGATGAGCAGTTCTTC. This translates into CSALTGGDEQFF.

This clonotype was found many times. In nucleotides, the CDR3 is TGTGCCACCGCGGCCGGGATGGGAGATCAGCCCCAGCATTTT. Translating it yields CATAAGMGDQPQHF. The chain joins TRBV5-4 to TRBJ1-5; unclear D gene. CDR1 is SGHNT, CDR2 YYREEE, per germline (reference sequence). V was clipped by 9 bases and J by 5 bases, with 18 bases between them. The CDR3 loop spans 14 amino acids. Drawing the rest from reference TRBV5-4 and TRBJ1-5, the complete variable domain is ETGVTQSPTHLIKTRGQQVTLRCSSQSGHNTVSWYQQALGQGPQFIFQYYREEENGRGNFPPRFSGLQFPNYSSELNVNALELDDSALYLCATAAGMGDQPQHFGDGTRLSIL.

This chain's CDR3 is CASSRTAKETQYF. CDR3 DNA: TGTGCCAGCTCTCGGACGGCGAAAGAGACCCAGTACTTC. The chain employs TRBV11-2 and TRBJ2-5; no reliable D call. Germline CDR1 and CDR2: SGHAT and FQNNGV. Trimming cost V 8 bases and J 3 bases, with 13 bases left between them. This CDR3 region has 13 residues. The full variable domain, its missing parts supplied by reference TRBV11-2 and TRBJ2-5, is EAGVAQSPRYKIIEKRQSVAFWCNPISGHATLYWYQQILGQGPKLLIQFQNNGVVDDSQLPKDRFSAERLKGVDSTLKIQPAKLEDSAVYLCASSRTAKETQYFGPGTRLLVL.

This clonotype was found many times. This rearrangement joins TRBV4-3 to TRBJ1-2, with D hard to call. Germline V lookup: CDR1 LGHNA, CDR2 YSLEER. V lost 0 bases, J lost 3 bases, and 17 bases lay in between. The CDR3 has 17 amino acids. CDR3 bases: TGCGCCAGCAGCCAAGATACGACAAGGAAGCCCTACTATGGCTACACCTTC. This gives the protein CASSQDTTRKPYYGYTF.

This clonotype was detected many times. The chain is built from TRBV10-1 and TRBJ2-1, with 7 nucleotides matching TRBD1. This CDR3 spans 16 amino acids. Trimming removed 0 bases from V and 2 bases from J; junction bases left unmatched: 4. Germline V gene data show CDR1 as WNHNN and CDR2 as SYGVQD (reference sequence). The CDR3 is CASSESKGGTYNEQFF. CDR3 nucleotides: TGCGCCAGCAGTGAGTCGAAAGGGGGCACCTACAATGAGCAGTTCTTC.

This clonotype was observed a few times. The chain carries TRBV6-6 and TRBJ2-3; D gene ambiguous. The CDR3 sequence is 14 residues long. V dropped 6 bases and J dropped 7 bases, with 17 bases sitting between them. The V gene's germline CDR1 is MNHNY and CDR2 SVGAGI (reference sequence). The CDR3: CASRTTGVRNTQYF. CDR3 nucleotide sequence: TGTGCCAGCAGAACGACTGGGGTGCGAAATACGCAGTATTTT.

This clonotype was seen many times. The chain uses TRBV6-5 and TRBJ1-2; D remains unclear. V lost 2 bases and J 1 base, leaving 11 bases between the germline ends. Germline V CDR1 and CDR2: MNHEY, SVGAGI. This CDR3 comprises 15 residues. CDR3 amino acids: CASSYALTVNYGYTF. The CDR3 region has the DNA TGTGCCAGCAGTTACGCCCTTACAGTTAACTATGGCTACACCTTC.

V and J are TRBV5-1 and TRBJ2-1, with D tentatively TRBD2 (6 bases). The V and J ends lost 0 bases and 6 bases respectively, with 13 bases between them. The CDR3 loop spans 15 amino acids. The germline CDR1 and CDR2 sequences are SGHRS and YFSETQ. CDR3 region: CASSLVDYLSNEQFF. In nucleotides, the CDR3 is TGCGCCAGCAGCTTGGTGGACTACCTTAGCAATGAGCAGTTCTTC. Using reference TRBV5-1 and TRBJ2-1 for the parts outside the CDR3, the full variable domain is KAGVTQTPRYLIKTRGQQVTLSCSPISGHRSVSWYQQTPGQGLQFLFEYFSETQRNKGNFPGRFSGRQFSNSRSEMNVSTLELGDSALYLCASSLVDYLSNEQFFGPGTRLTVL.

This clonotype has more than one count but fewer than ten. This rearrangement joins TRBV10-2 to TRBJ1-1; D gene unclear. Trimming took 4 bases from V and 4 from J, leaving 22 bases between them. This CDR3 spans 17 amino acids. Germline values: CDR1 WSHSY, CDR2 SAAADI. CDR3 DNA: TGCGCCAGCAGTGTGGATTTAATCGGCCGTGGAGTCACTGAAGCTTTCTTT. Protein product: CASSVDLIGRGVTEAFF.

Of note for this clonotype: At one end, the junction sequence differs from germline, possibly due to a read error. The gene calls are TRBV27 and TRBJ2-5; 7 bases fit TRBD2. This CDR3 region has 14 residues. Germline V gives CDR1 MNHEY, CDR2 SMNVEV (reference sequence). CDR3 nucleotide sequence: TGTGCCAGCAGTTTATACGGGGGGAGAGAGGCCCAGTACTTC. It specifies CASSLYGGREAQYF.

This clonotype was seen ten or more times. The chain links TRBV29-1 to TRBJ1-1, with a possible D match to TRBD1 (5 bases). There are 12 residues in the CDR3. V lost 6 bases and J lost 1, with 9 bases in between. Germline lookup yields CDR1 SQVTM and CDR2 ANQGSEA. As DNA, the CDR3 is TGCAGCGTCGGGACGGCGAACACTGAAGCTTTCTTT. Translated, it gives CSVGTANTEAFF.

Only one count was recorded for this clonotype. The chain links TRBV9 to TRBJ1-1; D gene unclear. The CDR3 is 12 residues long. The V end was cut by 3 bases, the J end by 7 bases, with 10 bases between. Germline V gene data show CDR1 as SGDLS and CDR2 as YYNGEE. Here the CDR3 DNA reads TGTGCCAGCAGCGGTGACACCAATGAAGCTTTCTTT. This translates into CASSGDTNEAFF.

This clonotype appeared many times. The chain links TRBV10-3 to TRBJ1-3, with TRBD1 identical over 10 bases. CDR3 length: 18 amino acids. CDR1 ENHRY and CDR2 SYGVKD come from the germline V gene. Unmatched junction bases numbered 11, after V lost 6 bases and J lost 0 bases. The CDR3 region has the DNA TGTGCCATCAGATCCTCCGGGACAGGGGACCTCTCTGGAAACACCATATATTTT. Amino acid sequence: CAIRSSGTGDLSGNTIYF.

This clonotype was observed at least ten times. This chain uses TRBV3-1 with TRBJ2-5; D unresolved. CDR3 size: 14 residues. Germline lookup yields CDR1 LGHDT and CDR2 YNNKEL (reference sequence). The V end was cut by 7 bases, the J end by 7 bases, with 19 bases between. This CDR3 is CASTPLVGERTQYF. DNA for the CDR3: TGTGCCAGCACCCCCCTCGTCGGTGAAAGGACCCAGTACTTC.

This clonotype has ten or more counts. This chain uses TRBV29-1 with TRBJ2-7, with D unclear. The V gene's germline CDR1 is SQVTM and CDR2 ANQGSEA. V dropped 3 bases and J dropped 0 bases, with 9 bases sitting between them. The CDR3 sequence is 13 residues long. CDR3 in DNA: TGCAGCGTTGAGTTCCTGAGCTCCTACGAGCAGTACTTC. Encoded protein: CSVEFLSSYEQYF.

This clonotype came up a few times. V and J are TRBV6-5 and TRBJ2-1; D is unresolved. CDR3 length: 12 amino acids. Germline CDR1 and CDR2: MNHEY and SVGAGI. V was clipped by 0 bases and J by 6 bases, with 3 bases between them. The CDR3 DNA reads as TGTGCCAGCAGTTACTCTTCCAATGAGCAGTTCTTC. Amino acid sequence: CASSYSSNEQFF.